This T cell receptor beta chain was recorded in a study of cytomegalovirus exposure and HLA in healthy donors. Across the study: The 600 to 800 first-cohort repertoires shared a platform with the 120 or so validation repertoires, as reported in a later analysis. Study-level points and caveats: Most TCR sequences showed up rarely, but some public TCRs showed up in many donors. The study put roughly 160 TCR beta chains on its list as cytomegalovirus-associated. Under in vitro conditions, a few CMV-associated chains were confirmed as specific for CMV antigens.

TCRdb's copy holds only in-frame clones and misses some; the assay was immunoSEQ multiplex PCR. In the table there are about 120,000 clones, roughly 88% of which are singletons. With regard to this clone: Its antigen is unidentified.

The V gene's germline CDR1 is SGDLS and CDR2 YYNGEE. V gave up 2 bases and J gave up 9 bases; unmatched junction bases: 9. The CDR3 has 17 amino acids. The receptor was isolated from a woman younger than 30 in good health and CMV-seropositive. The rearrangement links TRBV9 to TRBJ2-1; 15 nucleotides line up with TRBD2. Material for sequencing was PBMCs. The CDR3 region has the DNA TGTGCCAGCAGCGTCAACCTAGGGACTAGCGGGAGGCGTGAGCAGTTCTTC. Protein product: CASSVNLGTSGRREQFF.